This TCR beta chain was recorded in a study of cytomegalovirus exposure and HLA in healthy donors. 13 Jbeta primers and 60 Vbeta primers were used for the PCR. TCRdb keeps only in-frame clones here, not all; method: immunoSEQ multiplex PCR. The table includes 95,000 to 150,000 clones, 83% detected once. CDR1 is LNHNV, CDR2 YYDKDF, per germline (reference sequence). V lost 3 bases to trimming and J lost 6 bases; unmatched junction nucleotides: 7. CDR3 length equals 14 residues. For this clone: Its specificity is not known.

Notes on the study in general: Analysis was performed later, and it showed HLA-associated TCR beta chains to be more clonally expanded than equally common others. Sequencing likely produced, as an artifact, a cluster of highly shared sequence variants.

The V call is TRBV15, the J call TRBJ1-2; 7 bases fit TRBD1. The material sequenced was PBMCs. This TCR was recovered from a man between 18 and 29 years old in good health and CMV-seropositive. The CDR3 loop reads CATSSTQGVNGYTF. The CDR3 DNA is TGTGCCACCAGCAGCACCCAGGGGGTAAATGGCTACACCTTC.